This entry features one TCR beta chain sequence. Its antigen is still unknown. Specified time point: week 47, end of study. Each dose of the vaccine consisted of 300 ug of mutant IDH1 20-mer peptide, with topical imiquimod. The data are from a study of a mutant IDH1 vaccine in newly diagnosed glioma. Overall study: Commencement of vaccination occurred 4-6 weeks following radiotherapy alone, or concurrently with temozolomide cycles. Those enrolled had earlier been treated with radiotherapy, temozolomide, or both, mostly both.

Generated by immunoSEQ multiplex PCR, the TCRdb table keeps only in-frame clones and is missing some. The repertoire holds approximately 33,000 clones, with 60% to 85% as singletons. Germline-derived CDR1 and CDR2 are SGHRS and YFSETQ. Trimming stripped 2 bases from V and 4 bases from J, with 27 bases between. The CDR3 totals 19 residues. This sample comprised PBMCs, obtained from a glioma patient whose treatment included an IDH1 peptide vaccine. This clonotype originated in a man aged 35 to 55 with glioma. J is TRBJ1-1 and V is TRBV5-1; TRBD1 is a possible D gene (6 bases). The CDR3 bases are TGCGCCAGCAGCTTAAAAGGAGGATCACAGGGACATAGGGGCACTGAAGCTTTCTTT. It is translated as CASSLKGGSQGHRGTEAFF.